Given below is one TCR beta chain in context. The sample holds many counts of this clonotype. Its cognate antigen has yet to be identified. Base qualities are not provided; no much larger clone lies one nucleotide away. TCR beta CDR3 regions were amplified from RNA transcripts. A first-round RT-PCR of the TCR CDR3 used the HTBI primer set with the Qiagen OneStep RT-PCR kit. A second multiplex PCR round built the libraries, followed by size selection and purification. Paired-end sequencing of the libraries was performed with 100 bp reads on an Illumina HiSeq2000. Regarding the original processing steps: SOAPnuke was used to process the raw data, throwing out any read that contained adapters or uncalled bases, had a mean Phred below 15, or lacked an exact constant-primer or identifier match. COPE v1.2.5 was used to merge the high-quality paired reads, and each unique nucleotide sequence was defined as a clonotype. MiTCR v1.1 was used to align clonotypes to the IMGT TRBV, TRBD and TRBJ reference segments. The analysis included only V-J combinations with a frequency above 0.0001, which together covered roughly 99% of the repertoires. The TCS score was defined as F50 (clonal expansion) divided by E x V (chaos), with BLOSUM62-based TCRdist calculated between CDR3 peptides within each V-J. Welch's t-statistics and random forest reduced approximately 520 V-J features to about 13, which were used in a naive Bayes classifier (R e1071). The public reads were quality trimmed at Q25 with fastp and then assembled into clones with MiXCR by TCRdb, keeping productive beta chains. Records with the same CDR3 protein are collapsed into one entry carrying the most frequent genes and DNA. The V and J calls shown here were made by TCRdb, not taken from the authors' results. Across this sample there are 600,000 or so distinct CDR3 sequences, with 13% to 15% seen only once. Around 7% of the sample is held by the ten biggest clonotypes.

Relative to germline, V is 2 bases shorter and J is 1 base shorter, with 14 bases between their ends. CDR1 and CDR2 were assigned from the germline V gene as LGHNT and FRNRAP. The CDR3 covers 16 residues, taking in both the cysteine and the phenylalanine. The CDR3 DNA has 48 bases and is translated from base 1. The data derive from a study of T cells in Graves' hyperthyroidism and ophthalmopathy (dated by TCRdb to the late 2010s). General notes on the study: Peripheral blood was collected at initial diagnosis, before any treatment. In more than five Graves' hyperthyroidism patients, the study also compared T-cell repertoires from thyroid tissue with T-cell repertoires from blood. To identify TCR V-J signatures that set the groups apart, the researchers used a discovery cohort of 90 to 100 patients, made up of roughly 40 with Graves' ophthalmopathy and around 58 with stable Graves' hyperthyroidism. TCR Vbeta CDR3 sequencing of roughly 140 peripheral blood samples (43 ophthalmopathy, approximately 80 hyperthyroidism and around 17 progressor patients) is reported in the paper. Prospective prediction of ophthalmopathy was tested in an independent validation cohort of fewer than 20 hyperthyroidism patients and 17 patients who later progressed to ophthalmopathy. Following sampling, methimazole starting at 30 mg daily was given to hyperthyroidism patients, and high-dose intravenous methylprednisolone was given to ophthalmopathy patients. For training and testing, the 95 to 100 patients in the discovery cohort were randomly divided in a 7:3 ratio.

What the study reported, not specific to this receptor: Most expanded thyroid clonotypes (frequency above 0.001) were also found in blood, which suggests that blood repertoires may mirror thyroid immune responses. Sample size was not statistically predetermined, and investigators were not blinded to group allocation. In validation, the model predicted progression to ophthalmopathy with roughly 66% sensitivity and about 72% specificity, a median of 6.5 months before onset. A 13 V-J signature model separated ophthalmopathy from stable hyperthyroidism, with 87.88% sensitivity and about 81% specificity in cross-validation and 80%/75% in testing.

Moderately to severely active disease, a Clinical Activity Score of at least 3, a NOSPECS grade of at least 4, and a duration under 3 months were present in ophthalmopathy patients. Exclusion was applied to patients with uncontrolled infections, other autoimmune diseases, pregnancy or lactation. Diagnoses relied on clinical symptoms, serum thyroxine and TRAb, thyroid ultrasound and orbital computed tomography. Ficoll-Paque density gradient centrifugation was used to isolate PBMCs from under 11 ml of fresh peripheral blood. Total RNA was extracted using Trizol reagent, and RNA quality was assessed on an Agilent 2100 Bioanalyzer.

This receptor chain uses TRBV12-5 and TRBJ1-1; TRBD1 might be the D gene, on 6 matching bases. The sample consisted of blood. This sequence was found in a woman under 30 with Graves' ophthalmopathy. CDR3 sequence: CASGLSDRGTNTEAFF. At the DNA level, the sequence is TGTGCTAGTGGTTTGTCCGATAGGGGGACGAACACTGAAGCTTTCTTT.